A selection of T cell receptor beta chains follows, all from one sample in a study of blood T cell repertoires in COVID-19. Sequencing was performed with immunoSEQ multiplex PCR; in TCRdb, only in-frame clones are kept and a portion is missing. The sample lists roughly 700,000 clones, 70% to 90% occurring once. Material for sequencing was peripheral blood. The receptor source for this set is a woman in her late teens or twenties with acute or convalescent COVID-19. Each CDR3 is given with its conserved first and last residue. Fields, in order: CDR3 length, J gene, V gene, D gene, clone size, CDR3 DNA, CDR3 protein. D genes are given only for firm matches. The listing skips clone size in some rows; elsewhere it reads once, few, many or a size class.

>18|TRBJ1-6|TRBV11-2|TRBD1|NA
TGTGCCAGCAGCTTAGCCAGGGGGACAGGGAACTATAATTCACCCCTCCACTTT
CASSLARGTGNYNSPLHF
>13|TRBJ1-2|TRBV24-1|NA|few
TGTGCCACCAGTGATTTGTCGGGGAATGGCTACACCTTC
CATSDLSGNGYTF
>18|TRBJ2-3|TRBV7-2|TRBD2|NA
TGTGCCAGCAGCTTGTTCTTTACTAGCGGGGGGATCACAGATACGCAGTATTTT
CASSLFFTSGGITDTQYF
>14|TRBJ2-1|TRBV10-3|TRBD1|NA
TGTGCCATCAACGAGGGGGCAGAATACAATGAGCAGTTCTTC
CAINEGAEYNEQFF
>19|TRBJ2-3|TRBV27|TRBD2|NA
TGTGCCAGCAGTTTATCGATGCCTGTAGCGGGGGGGCCCACAGATACGCAGTATTTT
CASSLSMPVAGGPTDTQYF
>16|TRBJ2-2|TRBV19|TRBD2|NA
TGTGCCAGTAGTATTTATGTGTCTAGCGGGGCCGGGGAGCTGTTTTTT
CASSIYVSSGAGELFF
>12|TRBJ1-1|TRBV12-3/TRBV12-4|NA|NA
TGTGCCAGCAGTAATAGGGGCACTGAAGCTTTCTTT
CASSNRGTEAFF
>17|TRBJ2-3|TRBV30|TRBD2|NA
TGTGCCTGGAGTGTAGGGAGAGCGGGGGGCTTCACAGATACGCAGTATTTT
CAWSVGRAGGFTDTQYF
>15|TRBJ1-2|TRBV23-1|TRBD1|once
TGCGCCAGCAGTCGCTACAGGGGGCCGAACTATGGCTACACCTTC
CASSRYRGPNYGYTF
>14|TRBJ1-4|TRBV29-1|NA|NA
TGCAGCGTCGAGGGTACATCGACTAATGAAAAACTGTTTTTT
CSVEGTSTNEKLFF
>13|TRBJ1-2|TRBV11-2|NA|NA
TGTGCCAGCAGCCCAAGGGGGAGCTATGGCTACACCTTC
CASSPRGSYGYTF
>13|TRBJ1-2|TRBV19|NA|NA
TGTGCCAGTAGTGAGGCAGGGTTCTATGGCTACACCTTC
CASSEAGFYGYTF
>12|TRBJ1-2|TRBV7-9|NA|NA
TGTGCCAGCAGCTTAGGGCAGGGAAGTTACACCTTC
CASSLGQGSYTF
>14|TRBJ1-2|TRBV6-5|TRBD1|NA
TGTGCCAGCAGTTCAAACAGGGGGCCCTATGGCTACACCTTC
CASSSNRGPYGYTF
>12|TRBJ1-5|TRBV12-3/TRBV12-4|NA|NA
TGTGCCAGCAGTTTTGCGGATCAGCCCCAGCATTTT
CASSFADQPQHF
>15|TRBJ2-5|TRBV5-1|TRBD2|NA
TGCGCCAGCAGCTTGCTGGGGGGGTCAAGAGAGACCCAGTACTTC
CASSLLGGSRETQYF
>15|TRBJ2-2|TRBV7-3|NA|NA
TGTGCCAGCAGCTTAATCGGTTCGAACACCGGGGAGCTGTTTTTT
CASSLIGSNTGELFF
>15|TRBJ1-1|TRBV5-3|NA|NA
TGTGCCAGAAGTCAACTCAGGGAAAAGGGCACTGAAGCTTTCTTT
CARSQLREKGTEAFF
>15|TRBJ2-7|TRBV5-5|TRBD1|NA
TGTGCCAGCAGCTCGGGACAGGGGGTGCCCTACGAGCAGTACTTC
CASSSGQGVPYEQYF
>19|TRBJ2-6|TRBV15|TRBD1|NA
TGTGCCACCAGCAGGGGAAGAAGGACAGGCGTTGCCGGGGCCAACGTCCTGACTTTC
CATSRGRRTGVAGANVLTF
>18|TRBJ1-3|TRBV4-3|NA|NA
TGCGCCAGCAGCCAAGATTTGTCGAGGGCTAGAGCTGGAAACACCATATATTTT
CASSQDLSRARAGNTIYF
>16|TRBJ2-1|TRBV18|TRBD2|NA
TGTGCCAGCTCACCCGCTCGGGGGGGCCCCTACAATGAGCAGTTCTTC
CASSPARGGPYNEQFF
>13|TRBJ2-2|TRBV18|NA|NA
TGTGCCAGCTCACCGCGGGACACCGGGGAGCTGTTTTTT
CASSPRDTGELFF
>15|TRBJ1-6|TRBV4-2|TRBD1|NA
TGTGCCAGCAGCCACGACAGGGGAGTTAATTCACCCCTCCACTTT
CASSHDRGVNSPLHF
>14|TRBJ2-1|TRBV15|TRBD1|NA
TGTGCCACCAGCAGGCCGACAGGGAACAATGAGCAGTTCTTC
CATSRPTGNNEQFF
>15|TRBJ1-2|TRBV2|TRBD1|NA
TGTGCCAGCAGTGATGGGGACAGGGTGATGCATGGCTACACCTTC
CASSDGDRVMHGYTF
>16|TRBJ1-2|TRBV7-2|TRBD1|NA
TGTGCCAGCAGCTTTCACGGCAGGGGGACTAACTATGGCTACACCTTC
CASSFHGRGTNYGYTF
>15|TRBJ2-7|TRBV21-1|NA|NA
TGTGCCAGCAGCAGACGGGACAGGGTGACCTACGAGCAGTACTTC
CASSRRDRVTYEQYF
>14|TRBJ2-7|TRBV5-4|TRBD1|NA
TGTGCCAGCAGCCCTGGACAGGGGCGAAACGAGCAGTACTTC
CASSPGQGRNEQYF